These T cell receptor beta chains were read from a single sample in a study of beta chain features in type 1 diabetes. This table comes from immunoSEQ multiplex PCR, and its TCRdb copy is limited to in-frame clones, with some not included. The sample lists over 300,000 clones; around 8.5% were seen once. Sequencing was carried out using central memory CD4+ T cells from blood. The receptor source for this set is a young man with type 1 diabetes. CDR3s include the opening cysteine and the closing phenylalanine or tryptophan. D genes are given only for firm matches. Only part of the rows carry a size: once, few, many, or a class if the clone is expanded.

many,TRBJ2-2,NA,TRBV29-1,CSVRTGELFF,TGCAGCGTTCGCACCGGGGAGCTGTTTTTT
NA,TRBJ2-3,NA,TRBV9,CASSPIFTDTQYF,TGTGCCAGCAGCCCCATCTTCACAGATACGCAGTATTTT
many,TRBJ1-3,NA,TRBV7-9,CASSPVGGNSGNTIYF,TGTGCCAGCAGCCCGGTAGGGGGTAACTCTGGAAACACCATATATTTT
few,TRBJ1-5,NA,TRBV19,CASSDPSGGYQPQHF,TGTGCCAGTAGCGACCCCTCGGGAGGTTATCAGCCCCAGCATTTT
few,TRBJ2-2,NA,TRBV18,CASSPVTGELFF,TGTGCCAGCTCACCGGTAACCGGGGAGCTGTTTTTT
few,TRBJ1-5,TRBD1,TRBV7-2,CASSVGQANQPQHF,TGTGCCAGCAGCGTGGGACAGGCAAACCAGCCCCAGCATTTT
NA,TRBJ2-4,TRBD2,TRBV4-3,CASSQDMFTSGGTLAKNIQYF,TGCGCCAGCAGCCAAGATATGTTCACTAGCGGGGGAACTTTAGCCAAAAACATTCAGTACTTC
NA,TRBJ2-3,TRBD2,TRBV7-2,CASSLDPGLAGHTQYF,TGTGCCAGCAGCTTGGACCCGGGACTAGCGGGTCATACGCAGTATTTT
few,TRBJ2-7,NA,TRBV18,CASSPSQQQTYEQYF,TGTGCCAGCTCACCTTCTCAGCAACAGACCTACGAGCAGTACTTC
NA,TRBJ2-1,TRBD2,TRBV7-6,CASSLPSGGAIEQFF,TGTGCCAGCAGCTTACCTAGCGGGGGGGCCATCGAGCAGTTCTTC
NA,TRBJ1-1,NA,TRBV7-9,CASSSGRGAEGTEAFF,TGTGCCAGCAGCTCCGGTCGGGGGGCGGAAGGAACTGAAGCTTTCTTT
few,TRBJ1-1,NA,TRBV30,CAWSVERVGTEAFF,TGTGCCTGGAGTGTGGAGAGGGTCGGCACTGAAGCTTTCTTT
NA,TRBJ1-5,NA,TRBV28,CASSFGGSYSNQPQHF,TGTGCCAGCAGTTTTGGGGGCAGTTATAGCAATCAGCCCCAGCATTTT
few,TRBJ1-6,NA,TRBV7-2,CASSLLGAAYNSPLHF,TGTGCCAGCAGCTTACTGGGGGCGGCTTATAATTCACCCCTCCACTTT
few,TRBJ2-3,TRBD1,TRBV7-9,CASSFGQGATDTQYF,TGTGCCAGCAGCTTCGGACAGGGGGCTACAGATACGCAGTATTTT
few,TRBJ1-1,NA,TRBV5-1,CASSYGLTANTEAFF,TGCGCCAGCAGCTACGGATTAACAGCGAACACTGAAGCTTTCTTT
few,TRBJ1-2,TRBD1,TRBV2,CASMEETGASGYTF,TGTGCCAGCATGGAGGAGACAGGGGCAAGTGGCTACACCTTC
once,TRBJ2-5,TRBD1,TRBV7-2,CASTLGGTGKETQYF,TGTGCCAGCACCTTAGGGGGGACAGGGAAAGAGACCCAGTACTTC
few,TRBJ2-5,TRBD1,TRBV19,CASSVDREQTQYF,TGTGCCAGTAGTGTTGACAGGGAGCAGACCCAGTACTTC
NA,TRBJ1-1,NA,TRBV7-9,CASSLNGGRTEAFF,TGTGCCAGCAGCTTAAACGGGGGTAGGACTGAAGCTTTCTTT
few,TRBJ2-5,NA,TRBV7-9,CASSLGLPTNQETQYF,TGTGCCAGCAGCTTAGGTCTCCCGACTAATCAAGAGACCCAGTACTTC
NA,TRBJ1-1,TRBD1,TRBV27,CASSRLQGAGSTEAFF,TGTGCCAGCAGTAGACTACAGGGGGCGGGTAGCACTGAAGCTTTCTTT
many,TRBJ1-2,NA,TRBV28,CASSARDGYTF,TGTGCCAGCAGTGCCCGGGATGGCTACACCTTC
few,TRBJ2-3,NA,TRBV11-2,CASSFRILGDTQYF,TGTGCCAGCAGCTTCCGAATATTGGGAGATACGCAGTATTTT
NA,TRBJ2-7,TRBD1,TRBV19,CASRVQGASYEQYF,TGTGCCAGTAGAGTACAGGGGGCGTCCTACGAGCAGTACTTC
NA,TRBJ2-7,NA,TRBV18,CASSPTATYEQYF,TGTGCCAGCTCACCGACAGCCACCTACGAGCAGTACTTC
NA,TRBJ2-1,NA,TRBV5-6,CASSLWPLDSYNEQFF,TGTGCCAGCAGCTTGTGGCCTTTGGACTCCTACAATGAGCAGTTCTTC
few,TRBJ1-5,NA,TRBV18,CASSSEGPNQPQHF,TGTGCCAGCTCATCCGAGGGGCCCAATCAGCCCCAGCATTTT
NA,TRBJ1-1,TRBD1,TRBV30,CAWNGDRDTEAFF,TGTGCCTGGAACGGAGACAGGGACACTGAAGCTTTCTTT
NA,TRBJ2-7,NA,TRBV7-2,CASSLSGQGYEQYF,TGTGCCAGCAGCTTAAGTGGGCAGGGCTACGAGCAGTACTTC
few,TRBJ2-1,NA,TRBV6-5,CAVTPGLYNEQFF,TGTGCCGTCACCCCGGGGCTCTACAATGAGCAGTTCTTC
NA,TRBJ1-2,NA,TRBV7-2,CASSLAMGGDGYTF,TGTGCCAGCAGCTTAGCTATGGGGGGTGATGGCTACACCTTC
NA,TRBJ2-5,TRBD2,TRBV7-2,CASSFSPTSGQETQYF,TGTGCCAGCAGCTTTTCCCCGACTAGCGGGCAAGAGACCCAGTACTTC
few,TRBJ1-2,NA,TRBV25-1,CASSEWSLNYGYTF,TGTGCCAGCAGTGAGTGGAGTCTAAACTATGGCTACACCTTC
many,TRBJ2-3,NA,TRBV10-3,CAISDTDTQYF,TGTGCCATCAGTGACACAGATACGCAGTATTTT